The clone carrying this TCR beta chain was recorded at least ten times. The record originates from a study of neurological immune-mediated disorders. MiXCR was run by TCRdb on the 5' RACE reads, yielding one entry per CDR3 protein. The sample carries 75,000 to 85,000 distinct CDR3 sequences, approximately 17% recorded once. From 2 million PBMCs stored at -80 C, the unsorted libraries were generated. From germline, CDR1 is SGHRS and CDR2 YFSETQ. There are 14 residues in the CDR3. With 1 base removed from V and 5 bases from J, the gap between germline ends came to 11 bases. This TCR came from a woman aged 40-49 years in good health. This sequence joins TRBV5-1 and TRBJ2-3; unclear D gene. Material: PBMCs. CDR3 amino acids: CASSLPERGDTQYF. CDR3 coding DNA: TGCGCCAGCAGCTTGCCAGAGCGCGGAGATACGCAGTATTTT. The full variable domain, in which reference TRBV5-1 and TRBJ2-3 provide the parts outside the CDR3, is KAGVTQTPRYLIKTRGQQVTLSCSPISGHRSVSWYQQTPGQGLQFLFEYFSETQRNKGNFPGRFSGRQFSNSRSEMNVSTLELGDSALYLCASSLPERGDTQYFGPGTRLTVL.